The rows below give T cell receptor beta chains drawn from one sample of a study of blood T cell repertoires in COVID-19. Only in-frame clones appear in the TCRdb table, and some are missing; sequencing was by immunoSEQ multiplex PCR. The table records about 75,000 clones, almost 90% of them present only once. Sequencing was carried out using peripheral blood. These receptors all stem from a human donor in a cohort sampled during active COVID-19. CDR3s include the opening cysteine and the closing phenylalanine or tryptophan. Each record gives: D gene, V gene, clone size, J gene, CDR3 length, CDR3 protein, CDR3 DNA. D genes are given only for firm matches. Part of the rows lack a size; the others show once, few, many or a class for expanded clones.

d_gene: TRBD2
v_gene: TRBV10-1
abundance: -
j_gene: TRBJ2-3
len: 19
CDR3aa: CASSESGLAGGPSTDTQYF
CDR3nt: TGCGCCAGCAGTGAGTCCGGGCTAGCGGGGGGCCCTAGCACAGATACGCAGTATTTT

d_gene: TRBD2
v_gene: TRBV6-2/TRBV6-3
abundance: -
j_gene: TRBJ2-1
len: 17
CDR3aa: CASSYATSGRVMDEQFF
CDR3nt: TGTGCCAGCAGTTACGCAACTAGCGGGCGGGTGATGGATGAGCAGTTCTTC

d_gene: -
v_gene: TRBV19
abundance: -
j_gene: TRBJ1-4
len: 15
CDR3aa: CASRGGGTQLEKLFF
CDR3nt: TGTGCCAGTAGGGGGGGAGGTACGCAACTCGAAAAACTGTTTTTT

d_gene: -
v_gene: TRBV18
abundance: -
j_gene: TRBJ1-1
len: 15
CDR3aa: CASSPARVGNTEAFF
CDR3nt: TGTGCCAGCTCACCCGCGCGGGTTGGAAACACTGAAGCTTTCTTT

d_gene: -
v_gene: TRBV4-3
abundance: -
j_gene: TRBJ2-1
len: 14
CDR3aa: CASSQDRLVNEQFF
CDR3nt: TGCGCCAGCAGCCAAGACCGACTAGTTAATGAGCAGTTCTTC

d_gene: TRBD2
v_gene: TRBV6-2/TRBV6-3
abundance: few
j_gene: TRBJ2-1
len: 18
CDR3aa: CASSAGTSGSTSYNEQFF
CDR3nt: TGTGCCAGCAGCGCCGGGACTAGCGGGAGTACCTCCTACAATGAGCAGTTCTTC

d_gene: -
v_gene: TRBV30
abundance: -
j_gene: TRBJ1-2
len: 12
CDR3aa: CAWSVSGYGYTF
CDR3nt: TGTGCCTGGAGTGTAAGCGGATATGGCTACACCTTC

d_gene: TRBD2
v_gene: TRBV28
abundance: -
j_gene: TRBJ2-7
len: 14
CDR3aa: CASSTTGGSYEQYF
CDR3nt: TGTGCCAGCAGCACCACGGGGGGTTCCTACGAGCAGTACTTC

d_gene: TRBD1
v_gene: TRBV7-2
abundance: -
j_gene: TRBJ1-1
len: 15
CDR3aa: CASSLGQGMNTEAFF
CDR3nt: TGTGCCAGCAGCCTGGGACAGGGAATGAACACTGAAGCTTTCTTT

d_gene: -
v_gene: TRBV9
abundance: once
j_gene: TRBJ1-3
len: 15
CDR3aa: CASSPTGDSGNTIYF
CDR3nt: TGTGCCAGCAGCCCAACAGGTGATTCTGGAAACACCATATATTTT

d_gene: TRBD2
v_gene: TRBV19
abundance: -
j_gene: TRBJ2-3
len: 14
CDR3aa: CASSTTSGADTQYF
CDR3nt: TGTGCCAGTAGTACGACTAGCGGGGCAGATACGCAGTATTTT

d_gene: TRBD2
v_gene: TRBV6-2/TRBV6-3
abundance: -
j_gene: TRBJ2-5
len: 17
CDR3aa: CASSYSSSGGAEETQYF
CDR3nt: TGTGCCAGCAGTTACTCGAGTAGCGGGGGGGCAGAGGAGACCCAGTACTTC

d_gene: -
v_gene: TRBV5-1
abundance: -
j_gene: TRBJ2-3
len: 14
CDR3aa: CASNSGVVTDTQYF
CDR3nt: TGCGCCAGCAATTCAGGGGTGGTAACAGATACGCAGTATTTT

d_gene: -
v_gene: TRBV18
abundance: once
j_gene: TRBJ2-5
len: 14
CDR3aa: CASSPPGVRETQYF
CDR3nt: TGTGCCAGCTCACCACCCGGGGTCCGAGAGACCCAGTACTTC

d_gene: -
v_gene: TRBV6-5
abundance: -
j_gene: TRBJ1-2
len: 11
CDR3aa: CATRANYGYTF
CDR3nt: TGTGCCACCCGTGCTAACTATGGCTACACCTTC

d_gene: TRBD1
v_gene: TRBV7-9
abundance: -
j_gene: TRBJ1-2
len: 14
CDR3aa: CASSTLGGSYGYTF
CDR3nt: TGTGCCAGCAGCACCCTAGGGGGCTCCTATGGCTACACCTTC

d_gene: TRBD1
v_gene: TRBV12-3/TRBV12-4
abundance: -
j_gene: TRBJ2-7
len: 13
CDR3aa: CASRRTGFYEQYF
CDR3nt: TGTGCCAGCAGACGGACAGGTTTTTACGAGCAGTACTTC

d_gene: TRBD2
v_gene: TRBV7-2
abundance: -
j_gene: TRBJ2-7
len: 16
CDR3aa: CASSLVRTSVSCEQYF
CDR3nt: TGTGCCAGCAGCTTAGTGCGGACTAGCGTGTCGTGCGAGCAGTACTTC

d_gene: -
v_gene: TRBV12-5
abundance: -
j_gene: TRBJ2-1
len: 14
CDR3aa: CASGTRPSYNEQFF
CDR3nt: TGTGCTAGTGGGACTCGCCCCTCCTACAATGAGCAGTTCTTC

d_gene: TRBD2
v_gene: TRBV7-8
abundance: few
j_gene: TRBJ2-1
len: 14
CDR3aa: CASMGLAKYNEQFF
CDR3nt: TGTGCCAGCATGGGACTAGCCAAATACAATGAGCAGTTCTTC

d_gene: -
v_gene: TRBV4-3
abundance: -
j_gene: TRBJ1-4
len: 16
CDR3aa: CASSQDFLQGGEKLFF
CDR3nt: TGCGCCAGCAGCCAAGATTTTTTGCAGGGAGGGGAAAAACTGTTTTTT

d_gene: -
v_gene: TRBV9
abundance: -
j_gene: TRBJ2-6
len: 19
CDR3aa: CASSVGRQGVDSGANVLTF
CDR3nt: TGTGCCAGCAGCGTAGGAAGGCAGGGCGTCGACTCTGGGGCCAACGTCCTGACTTTC

d_gene: TRBD2
v_gene: TRBV9
abundance: -
j_gene: TRBJ2-5
len: 15
CDR3aa: CASSFGGGTRETQYF
CDR3nt: TGTGCCAGCAGCTTTGGGGGGGGGACCAGGGAGACCCAGTACTTC

d_gene: TRBD1
v_gene: TRBV15
abundance: once
j_gene: TRBJ2-1
len: 15
CDR3aa: CATSPQGTGSDEQFF
CDR3nt: TGTGCCACCAGCCCACAGGGGACAGGGTCCGATGAGCAGTTCTTC